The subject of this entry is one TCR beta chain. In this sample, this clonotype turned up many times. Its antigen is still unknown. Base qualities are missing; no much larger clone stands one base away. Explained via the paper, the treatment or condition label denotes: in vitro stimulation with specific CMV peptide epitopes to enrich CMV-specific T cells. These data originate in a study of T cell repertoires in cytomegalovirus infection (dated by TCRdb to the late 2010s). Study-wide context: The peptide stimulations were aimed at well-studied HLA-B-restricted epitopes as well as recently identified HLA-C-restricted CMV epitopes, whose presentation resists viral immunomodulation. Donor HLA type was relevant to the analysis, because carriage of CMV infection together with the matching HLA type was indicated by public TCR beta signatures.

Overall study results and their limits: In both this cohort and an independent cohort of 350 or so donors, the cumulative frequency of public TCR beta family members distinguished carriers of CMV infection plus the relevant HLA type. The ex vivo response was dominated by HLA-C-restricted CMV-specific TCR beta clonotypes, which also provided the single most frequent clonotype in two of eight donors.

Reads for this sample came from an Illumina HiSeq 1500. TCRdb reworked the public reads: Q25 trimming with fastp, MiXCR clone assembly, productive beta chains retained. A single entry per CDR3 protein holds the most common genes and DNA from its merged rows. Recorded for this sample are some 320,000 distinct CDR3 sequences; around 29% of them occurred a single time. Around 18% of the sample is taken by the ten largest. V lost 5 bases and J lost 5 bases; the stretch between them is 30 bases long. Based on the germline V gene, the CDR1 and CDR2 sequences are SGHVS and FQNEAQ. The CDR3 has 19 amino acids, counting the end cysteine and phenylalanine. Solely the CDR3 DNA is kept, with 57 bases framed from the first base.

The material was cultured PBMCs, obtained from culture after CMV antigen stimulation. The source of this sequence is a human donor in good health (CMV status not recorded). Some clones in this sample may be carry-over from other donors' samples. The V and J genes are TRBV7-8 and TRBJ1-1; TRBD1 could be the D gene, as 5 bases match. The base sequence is TGTGCCAGCAGCCTCCTTTGGGGGACTAGGGGCGAAGGGAGTACTGAAGCTTTCTTT. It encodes CASSLLWGTRGEGSTEAFF.